This T cell receptor beta chain was captured by sequencing in a study of blood T cell repertoires in COVID-19. Whole-study context: Collection of acute and convalescent COVID-19 samples took place in the United States, Italy and Spain. T cells, B-cell-depleted T cells, or PBMCs provided the cDNA or gDNA that served as material.

CDR3 size: 13 residues. From germline, CDR1 is GTSNPN and CDR2 SVGIG (reference sequence). The V end was cut by 4 bases, the J end by 7 bases, with 11 bases between. This table comes from immunoSEQ multiplex PCR, and its TCRdb copy is limited to in-frame clones, with some not included. The sample lists around 140,000 clones, 85% to 90% seen once, with around 18% in the top ten. The source material was peripheral blood. The TCR was taken from a man aged 45-60 years with active or convalescent COVID-19. This chain joins TRBV30 and TRBJ1-6; TRBD1 might be the D (5 bases). CDR3 region: CAWTHGGNSPLHF. DNA of the CDR3: TGTGCCTGGACCCATGGGGGGAATTCACCCCTCCACTTT.